This T cell receptor (beta chain) appears in the sequencing data of a study of T cell changes during pregnancy in multiple sclerosis. Here immunoSEQ multiplex PCR was the method, and the copy in TCRdb shows in-frame clones only, minus some. Of about 92,000 clones in the sample, 94% were seen once. The CDR3 is 16 amino acids. From germline, CDR1 is SGHDN and CDR2 FVKESK. Trimming took 0 bases from V and 4 from J, leaving 13 bases between them. This sequence joins TRBV14 and TRBJ2-1, with a possible D match to TRBD2 (5 bases). The input for sequencing was peripheral blood, taken in the third trimester of pregnancy. This TCR was sampled from a female donor with multiple sclerosis, enrolled in a pregnancy study. The CDR3 is CASSQDKDWLYNEQFF. The CDR3 coding sequence is TGTGCCAGCAGCCAAGATAAGGACTGGCTATACAATGAGCAGTTCTTC.